The text below deals with one TCR beta chain. Its recognized antigen is unknown. At one end the junction does not follow the germline gene, possibly because of a read error. The entry originates in a study of tumor-infiltrating lymphocytes in primary liver carcinoma (dated by TCRdb to about 2017). About the investigation overall: Hepatocellular carcinoma (four) or combined HCC and intrahepatic cholangiocarcinoma (one) was present in the five patients, who were three men and two women aged 30 to 69 years. The five patients had tumors of stage T1-T3 N0M0, with maximum diameters ranging from 4.2 to 10 cm. Each sample produced about 3.5 to 8 million productive TCRbeta reads, and read depth showed no significant difference between tissue types. For each liver tumor, the study sampled five regions along with adjacent normal tissue and blood, and applied TCRbeta repertoire sequencing, expression microarrays and whole-exome sequencing. A total of some 35 specimens from 5 patients underwent TCRbeta repertoire sequencing, comprising 25 tumor regions, 5 adjacent noncancerous liver tissues and 5 peripheral blood samples. To link TCRbeta repertoire diversity to the local molecular phenotype, the 25 tumor region samples were profiled with Agilent mRNA microarrays. Technical replicate repertoires showed high reproducibility, with mean shared-clone rates around 0.91 and correlation coefficients above 0.98. The study at large found these results: The top 250 clones accounted for a significantly greater share of the repertoire in tumors than in blood (p = 0.039). Repertoire overlap was higher between tumor regions (mean about 36%) than tumor-adjacent (approximately 17%) or tumor-blood (approximately 15%) pairs, consistent with antigen-driven expansion. Comparison of CD4+ and CD8+ T cell repertoires was precluded by the use of bulk unsorted samples. Only roughly 8-25% of top clones appeared in all five regions of a tumor, which suggests that tumor-infiltrating T cells are spatially heterogeneous. The study included only 4 to 6 patients, and the authors note findings should be validated in a larger study. Because only the TCR beta chain was sequenced and unpaired alpha chains were not captured, true repertoire diversity is likely underestimated.

A constant-region primer and ProtoScript II reverse transcriptase were used to reverse-transcribe TCRbeta-specific cDNA from about 530 ng total RNA. The TCRbeta libraries were prepared through three rounds of nested multiplex PCR following a slightly modified ARM-PCR procedure. Sample barcodes and Illumina adapters were added in a final 25-cycle PCR using Deep VentR polymerase. Before sequencing, amplicons of 200-500 bp were purified from gel using a QIAquick gel extraction kit. TCRbeta amplicons were sequenced on an Illumina HiSeq 2500 with 250-bp paired-end reads. The original methods were these. Trimmomatic v0.33 was used to quality-trim the reads, and FLASH v1.2.11 was used to merge paired reads so that full CDR3 sequences could be recovered. V, D and J germline segments were assigned to the rearranged TCRbeta sequences by MiGEC v1.2.1b. Clonotype statistics and Shannon-Wiener diversity indices were calculated with VDJtools v1.0.0. To reduce sampling bias, subsequent analyses other than the diversity analysis used only the 250 most abundant clonotypes in each sample. The public sequencing data were trimmed at Q25 with fastp and processed into clonotypes with MiXCR by TCRdb, which kept only in-frame beta chains. When rows share a CDR3 protein, they turn into one entry using the most common DNA and genes. TCRdb, rather than the study authors, made the V and J calls. The table for this sample lists approximately 22,000 distinct CDR3 sequences; under 75% of them were counted only once. Together, the top ten hold 35% to 45% of the sample.

Total RNA and DNA were co-extracted from around 18-30 mg of bulk tissue with the AllPrep DNA/RNA mini kit, without cell sorting. Between late 2015 and March 2016, five patients in China with histopathologically diagnosed primary liver carcinoma had surgical resection. At the time of sampling, the patients had chronic HBV infection and had not received any treatment. Each tumor was sampled at five spatially separated regions: the superior, inferior, left-lateral and right-lateral poles and the tumor centre. More than 80% viable tumor cells were found by histology in every tumor sample. Fresh tumor and adjacent tissue pieces were bisected; one half was stored in RNAlater at -80°C, the other sent for histology. The origin of this receptor is a man aged 35 to 55 with primary liver carcinoma and hepatitis B virus infection. Input material: liver tumor tissue from sampling region 1. The sample's cell subset or site label is to be understood as: tumor region T1, superior pole.

At the DNA level, the sequence is TGCGCCAGTAATACGGGGGAGAACACCGGGGAACTGTTTTTT. Its product reads: CASNTGENTGELFF. The V and J segments used are TRBV5-1 and TRBJ2-2; D gene: possibly TRBD2, on 6 matching bases. The CDR3 has 14 amino acids, counting the end cysteine and phenylalanine. Just the 42-base CDR3 DNA is kept, in frame starting at base 1. Per the germline V gene, SGHRS is the CDR1 and YFSETQ is the CDR2.